These T cell receptor beta chains were read from a single sample in a study of CD8 T cells in Susac syndrome. TCRdb re-derived calls from the immunoSEQ multiplex PCR reads in MiXCR, one entry per CDR3 protein. The sample yields about 300,000 distinct CDR3 sequences, 75% to 90% seen once. Source material: CD8+ T cells from PBMCs. These receptors were collected from a human donor with multiple sclerosis. The CDR3 runs from the conserved cysteine through the conserved F or W. D genes are given only for firm matches. Size is omitted from some rows. Given values are once, few, many or a class for expanded clones.

d_call,v_call,clone_size,j_call,cdr3_aa,cdr3_nt
TRBD1,TRBV7-2,few,TRBJ2-7,CASSYRDRDRYEQYF,TGTGCCAGCAGTTACCGGGACAGGGATCGCTACGAGCAGTACTTC
-,TRBV28,few,TRBJ2-7,CASNSNPGSYEQYF,TGTGCCAGCAATTCAAACCCAGGGTCCTACGAGCAGTACTTC
TRBD2,TRBV29-1,-,TRBJ2-1,CSVPPGGYNEQFF,TGCAGCGTTCCCCCGGGAGGATACAATGAGCAGTTCTTC
-,TRBV29-1,once,TRBJ2-1,CSVNGNLSYNEQFF,TGCAGCGTTAACGGGAACCTCTCCTACAATGAGCAGTTCTTC
-,TRBV20-1,-,TRBJ2-7,CSAKGDSSDYEQYF,TGCAGTGCTAAGGGGGACTCATCGGACTACGAGCAGTACTTC
TRBD2,TRBV6-1,-,TRBJ2-5,CASSGLATEETQYF,TGTGCCAGTTCGGGACTAGCGACTGAAGAGACCCAGTACTTC
-,TRBV6-6,-,TRBJ2-7,CASSSRAPPNYEQYF,TGTGCCAGCAGTAGTCGGGCACCGCCTAATTACGAGCAGTACTTC
TRBD2,TRBV6-5,-,TRBJ2-7,CASSSRLAGPYEQYF,TGTGCCAGCAGTTCCCGACTAGCGGGGCCCTACGAGCAGTACTTC
TRBD1,TRBV7-8,-,TRBJ2-1,CASSLGDRVWEEQFF,TGTGCCAGCAGCTTAGGGGACAGGGTCTGGGAAGAGCAGTTCTTC
-,TRBV20-1,-,TRBJ1-2,CSARDIGGSGYTF,TGCAGTGCTAGAGATATTGGAGGATCTGGCTACACCTTC
-,TRBV19,-,TRBJ1-1,CASRPGLGGAFF,TGTGCCAGTAGGCCGGGCCTCGGGGGAGCTTTCTTT
-,TRBV7-9,-,TRBJ2-5,CASSLVPGPETQYF,TGTGCCAGCAGCTTAGTTCCAGGGCCAGAGACCCAGTACTTC
-,TRBV4-3,-,TRBJ2-7,CASSQDVWGATYEQYF,TGCGCCAGCAGCCAAGACGTGTGGGGGGCAACCTACGAGCAGTACTTC
-,TRBV2,-,TRBJ2-5,CASSPGKTQYF,TGTGCCAGCAGTCCGGGGAAGACCCAGTACTTC
-,TRBV18,-,TRBJ2-3,CASSPSAGFTDTQYF,TGTGCCAGCTCACCATCGGCAGGGTTCACAGATACGCAGTATTTT
TRBD2,TRBV6-2/TRBV6-3,-,TRBJ2-1,CASSLGTSSNEQFF,TGTGCCAGCAGCCTTGGGACTAGTTCCAATGAGCAGTTCTTC
-,TRBV15,once,TRBJ2-6,CATSRDDGTGANVLTF,TGTGCCACCAGCCGAGATGACGGGACTGGGGCCAACGTCCTGACTTTC
TRBD2,TRBV19,-,TRBJ2-1,CASSLGLAYNEQFF,TGTGCCAGTAGCCTGGGACTAGCCTACAATGAGCAGTTCTTC
-,TRBV9,-,TRBJ2-7,CASSASGSPSYEQYF,TGTGCCAGCAGCGCTTCCGGGAGTCCCTCCTACGAGCAGTACTTC
TRBD1,TRBV29-1,-,TRBJ2-7,CSVEAADRHDYEQYF,TGCAGCGTTGAAGCCGCGGACAGGCACGATTACGAGCAGTACTTC
TRBD2,TRBV14,-,TRBJ2-7,CASSQGASGNYEQYF,TGTGCCAGCAGCCAAGGGGCTAGCGGTAACTACGAGCAGTACTTC
-,TRBV4-2,-,TRBJ2-2,CASSYALALATGELFF,TGTGCCAGCAGCTACGCCCTAGCGTTGGCCACCGGGGAGCTGTTTTTT
-,TRBV20-1,once,TRBJ2-7,CSASPRAGYEQYF,TGCAGTGCTAGTCCAAGAGCAGGGTACGAGCAGTACTTC
TRBD2,TRBV4-3,-,TRBJ2-1,CASSQDSGGFYNEQFF,TGCGCCAGCAGCCAAGATAGCGGGGGATTCTACAATGAGCAGTTCTTC
TRBD1,TRBV12-3/TRBV12-4,once,TRBJ1-5,CASSLGQGEDQPQHF,TGTGCCAGCAGTTTAGGACAGGGAGAGGATCAGCCCCAGCATTTT
-,TRBV12-3/TRBV12-4,-,TRBJ2-5,CASSLVGHQETQYF,TGTGCCAGCAGTTTAGTGGGGCACCAAGAGACCCAGTACTTC
TRBD2,TRBV7-8,-,TRBJ2-7,CATQPGLAGGFSYEQYF,TGTGCCACCCAACCGGGACTAGCGGGGGGGTTCTCCTACGAGCAGTACTTC
-,TRBV7-3,-,TRBJ2-1,CASSFLPVNEQFF,TGTGCCAGCAGCTTCCTACCTGTAAATGAGCAGTTCTTC
-,TRBV5-6,-,TRBJ2-5,CASSPGSRVFGGPVMETQYF,TGTGCCAGCAGCCCAGGAAGCAGAGTCTTCGGAGGGCCGGTGATGGAGACCCAGTACTTC